This record looks at one T cell receptor beta chain sequence and its context. Antigen: not known. This sample's treatment: approximately 9-day PBMC culture with coronavirus spike peptide pools or control peptides (ViraFEST assay). The CDR3 totals 21 residues. With the Oncomine TCR Beta short-read assay, DNA from cultured CD4+ T cells was sequenced. Via MiXCR, TCRdb re-called the PCR reads, giving one row per CDR3 protein. The table shows 15,000 to 25,000 distinct CDR3 sequences, with 40% to 50% occurring only once. These data are taken from a study of vaccination and CD4 T cells after COVID-19. This rearrangement joins TRBV21-1 to TRBJ2-7; TRBD2 is taken as the D call from the table, unchecked against the DNA. TRBV21-1 corresponds to a pseudogene. The sequenced sample was CD4+ T cells from blood, cultured in vitro, obtained before SARS-CoV-2 vaccination. This receptor was identified in a human donor who had recovered from COVID-19. CDR3 region: CASTLPGAIMGLAASSYGQYF. The DNA for the CDR3 is TGTGCCAGCACCCTGCCTGGCGCCATTATGGGGCTAGCGGCAAGCTCCTACGGGCAGTACTTC.